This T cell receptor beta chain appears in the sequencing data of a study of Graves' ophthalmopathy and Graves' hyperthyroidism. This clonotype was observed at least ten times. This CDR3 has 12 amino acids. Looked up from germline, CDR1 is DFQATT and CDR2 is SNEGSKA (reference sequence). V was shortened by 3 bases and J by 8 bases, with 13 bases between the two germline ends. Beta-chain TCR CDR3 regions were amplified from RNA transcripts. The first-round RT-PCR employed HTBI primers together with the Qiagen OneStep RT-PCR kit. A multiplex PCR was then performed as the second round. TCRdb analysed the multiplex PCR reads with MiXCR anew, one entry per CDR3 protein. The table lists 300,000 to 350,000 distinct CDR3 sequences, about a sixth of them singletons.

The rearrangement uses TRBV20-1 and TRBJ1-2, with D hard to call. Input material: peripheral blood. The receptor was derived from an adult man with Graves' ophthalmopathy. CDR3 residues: CSASGEIEGYTF. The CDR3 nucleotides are TGCAGTGCTAGCGGGGAAATTGAGGGCTACACCTTC.